The 22 T cell receptor beta chains reported below all come from one sample, sequenced in a study of blood T cell repertoires in COVID-19. Profiling relied on immunoSEQ multiplex PCR, and the TCRdb table lists in-frame clones only, not all of them. The sample consists of roughly 150,000 clones, roughly 84% of them appearing once. Sequencing used PBMCs or T cells enriched from blood (not recorded which). Source of these receptors: a man in his sixties or seventies who had been exposed to COVID-19.

Here the CDR3 reads CASSLSGSSNQPQHF. Written as DNA, the CDR3 is TGTGCCAGCAGTTTGTCCGGGAGTAGCAATCAGCCCCAGCATTTT. The chain carries TRBV28 and TRBJ1-5; D unclear. The CDR3 spans 15 residues. V was shortened by 3 bases and J by 0 bases, with 9 bases between the two germline ends. Per the germline V gene, CDR1 is MDHEN and CDR2 is SYDVKM.

This chain connects TRBV16 to TRBJ1-5, with a possible D match to TRBD1 (5 bases). The CDR3 length is 17 residues. Germline V gene sequence: CDR1 KGHSY, CDR2 FQNENV. V lost 6 bases to trimming and J lost 4 bases, with 22 bases between them. This CDR3 is CASRQPLGQIVNQPQHF. The DNA for the CDR3 is TGTGCCAGCAGACAACCTTTGGGGCAGATTGTAAATCAGCCCCAGCATTTT.

The J gene is TRBJ2-3, the V gene TRBV9, with 11 positions matching TRBD1. Germline V gene sequence: CDR1 SGDLS, CDR2 YYNGEE. The length of the CDR3 is 15 residues. Trimming cost V 2 bases and J 11 bases; bases outside gene matches: 10. This CDR3 is CASSVGQGAGWQQYF. As DNA, the CDR3 is TGTGCCAGCAGCGTCGGACAGGGGGCCGGGTGGCAGCAGTATTTT.

The genes are TRBV4-3 and TRBJ2-3; possible D gene TRBD2, 5 bases. This CDR3 is built from 14 residues. CDR1 and CDR2 from the germline V gene are LGHNA and YSLEER. Trimming took 1 base from V and 2 from J, leaving 7 bases between them. This CDR3 reads CASSQGTFTDTQYF. CDR3 DNA: TGCGCCAGCAGCCAAGGGACTTTCACAGATACGCAGTATTTT.

The gene calls are TRBV18 and TRBJ2-5; 12 nucleotides match TRBD1. Trimming removed 2 bases from V and 5 bases from J; junction bases left unmatched: 3. This CDR3 region has 15 residues. CDR1 and CDR2 from the germline V gene are KGHSH and LQKENI. The CDR3 region is CASSPKGTGGETQYF. In DNA, the CDR3 is TGTGCCAGCTCACCAAAGGGGACAGGGGGCGAGACCCAGTACTTC.

As DNA, the CDR3 is TGTGCCACCAGCAGTGTATCTAGCGGGGGGTACAATGAGCAGTTCTTC. Translation gives CATSSVSSGGYNEQFF. The chain uses TRBV15 and TRBJ2-1; 11 bases map to TRBD2. Germline CDR1 and CDR2: LNHNV and YYDKDF (reference sequence). This CDR3 spans 16 amino acids. Trimming at V came to 3 bases and at J to 4 bases, leaving 5 bases not matched to a gene.

V gene TRBV24-1 combines with J gene TRBJ1-4; 10 nucleotides line up with TRBD1. The CDR3 length is 14 residues. The trim removed 10 bases at V and 4 bases at J, leaving 5 bases unmatched. Germline CDR1 reads KGHDR; CDR2 reads SFDVKD. CDR3 amino acids: CATRDRGINEKLFF. The CDR3 nucleotides read TGTGCCACAAGGGACAGGGGAATTAATGAAAAACTGTTTTTT.

The chain is built from TRBV5-8 and TRBJ2-2; 7 bases align to TRBD2. This CDR3 region has 16 residues. Germline V lookup: CDR1 SGHTS, CDR2 YDEGEE. V was pared by 0 bases and J by 2 bases, with 4 bases of the junction left unmatched. CDR3 region: CASSLEGTINTGELFF. The CDR3 region has the DNA TGTGCCAGCAGCTTGGAAGGGACTATCAACACCGGGGAGCTGTTTTTT. The full variable domain, rest sourced from reference TRBV5-8 and TRBJ2-2, is EAGVTQSPTHLIKTRGQQATLRCSPISGHTSVYWYQQALGLGLQFLLWYDEGEERNRGNFPPRFSGRQFPNYSSELNVNALELEDSALYLCASSLEGTINTGELFFGEGSRLTVL.

This clone has a single count. V usage is TRBV6-2 or TRBV6-3 and J usage is TRBJ2-2, with D tentatively TRBD2 (5 bases). Trimming stripped 3 bases from V and 0 bases from J, with 20 bases between. Looked up from germline, CDR1 is MNHEY and CDR2 is SVGEGT. This CDR3 comprises 19 residues. In DNA form, the CDR3 reads TGTGCCAGCAGTTATTCTCCGAAGCGGCAGACAACGAACACCGGGGAGCTGTTTTTT. Protein sequence: CASSYSPKRQTTNTGELFF.

This clone was detected a few times. CDR3 sequence (DNA): TGTGCCAGCAGCCAAGACACAGCCACGAACACCGGGGAGCTGTTTTTT. Its translation: CASSQDTATNTGELFF. The chain employs TRBV4-2 and TRBJ2-2, with D uncertain. CDR3 length equals 16 residues. In germline, CDR1 is LGHNA, CDR2 YNFKEQ. With 0 bases removed from V and 0 bases from J, the gap between germline ends came to 8 bases.

The CDR3 spells CSVVLGGPRTEAFF. CDR3 DNA: TGCAGCGTTGTTCTCGGGGGGCCCCGGACTGAAGCTTTCTTT. The chain carries TRBV29-1 and TRBJ1-1; tentative D call: TRBD1 (6 bases). V was shortened by 4 bases and J by 5 bases, with 17 bases between the two germline ends. From germline, CDR1 is SQVTM and CDR2 ANQGSEA. CDR3 length: 14 amino acids.

The V gene is TRBV12-5, the J gene TRBJ1-1, with TRBD1 matching 7 bases. Per the germline V gene, CDR1 is LGHNT and CDR2 is FRNRAP. Trimming at V came to 2 bases and at J to 0 bases, leaving 3 bases not matched to a gene. CDR3 length: 15 residues. The CDR3 bases are TGTGCTAGTGGTTTGCCGACAGGGATGAACACTGAAGCTTTCTTT. This translates into CASGLPTGMNTEAFF.

The J gene is TRBJ1-2, the V gene TRBV6-4, with no clear D. The CDR3 has 14 amino acids. V dropped 4 bases and J dropped 2 bases, with 11 bases sitting between them. Germline assignment: CDR1 MRHNA and CDR2 SNTAGT. The CDR3 nucleotides read TGTGCCAGCAGTGGCGAAAAGGAGAACTATGGCTACACCTTC. Its translation: CASSGEKENYGYTF.

The chain carries TRBV4-1 and TRBJ1-6; no clear D gene. V was clipped by 6 bases and J by 0 bases, with 12 bases between them. The germline gives CDR1 MGHRA, CDR2 YSYEKL. This CDR3 is built from 16 residues. CDR3 sequence: CASSVDRSSYNSPLHF. CDR3 nucleotide sequence: TGCGCCAGCAGTGTCGACCGGAGCTCCTATAATTCACCCCTCCACTTT.

The chain links TRBV2 to TRBJ2-5; TRBD2 aligns across 10 bases. The V gene's germline CDR1 is SNHLY and CDR2 FYNNEI. J was trimmed by 5 bases and V by 2 bases; bases with no gene match: 5. CDR3 size: 15 residues. In DNA, the CDR3 is TGTGCCAGCAGTGAACTAGCGGGAGTTAGGGAGACCCAGTACTTC. This translates into CASSELAGVRETQYF.

The CDR3 DNA reads as TGTGCCAGCAGACAACCGGGACAGGGTAATTCACCCCTCCACTTT. Translation: CASRQPGQGNSPLHF. The rearrangement links TRBV6-5 to TRBJ1-6; 9 nucleotides agree with TRBD1. J was trimmed by 6 bases and V by 6 bases; bases with no gene match: 6. The CDR3 is 15 residues long. The germline V gene has CDR1 MNHEY and CDR2 SVGAGI.

The V call is TRBV5-6, the J call TRBJ2-7, with TRBD1 matching 8 bases. CDR1 is SGHDT, CDR2 YYEEEE, per germline. After removal of 0 bases from V and 5 bases from J, the junction contained 7 bases not matched to a gene. This CDR3 has 15 residues. CDR3 sequence (DNA): TGTGCCAGCAGCTTGGTTGCAGGGGGCAGGAACGAGCAGTACTTC. Protein sequence: CASSLVAGGRNEQYF.

J is TRBJ1-5 and V is TRBV11-2, with a possible D match to TRBD1 (6 bases). Germline V CDR1 and CDR2: SGHAT, FQNNGV. Trimming shortened V by 3 bases and J by 3 bases, and 9 bases separated the two germline ends. The length of the CDR3 is 14 residues. CDR3 coding DNA: TGTGCCAGCAGCTTTGGACAGCCCAATCAGCCCCAGCATTTT. It codes for CASSFGQPNQPQHF.

The chain is built from TRBV27 and TRBJ1-1; D not certain. Germline CDR1 is MNHEY and CDR2 is SMNVEV (reference sequence). V shed 6 bases and J shed 2 bases, with 13 bases lying between them. The CDR3 totals 14 residues. The DNA of the CDR3 is TGTGCCAGCAGCTCCCCCCTGCGTAACACTGAAGCTTTCTTT. Translating it yields CASSSPLRNTEAFF.

This sequence joins TRBV28 and TRBJ2-7, with 9 bases identical to TRBD1. This CDR3 has 14 residues. The junction had 7 bases not matched to a gene; V was cut back by 8 bases and J by 2 bases. The germline gives CDR1 MDHEN, CDR2 SYDVKM. The CDR3 reads CASSPGQGAYEQYF. The CDR3 DNA sequence: TGTGCCAGCTCGCCGGGACAGGGAGCCTACGAGCAGTACTTC. The whole variable domain, remainder taken from reference TRBV28 and TRBJ2-7, is DVKVTQSSRYLVKRTGEKVFLECVQDMDHENMFWYRQDPGLGLRLIYFSYDVKMKEKGDIPEGYSVSREKKERFSLILESASTNQTSMYLCASSPGQGAYEQYFGPGTRLTVT.

This clone has only one observation. The DNA of the CDR3 is TGTGCCAGCAGCTTTGGCCCTAATGAAAAACTGTTTTTT. The encoded protein is CASSFGPNEKLFF. The chain joins TRBV7-9 to TRBJ1-4; no definite D call. CDR1 and CDR2 (germline): SEHNR, FQNEAQ (reference sequence). Trimming stripped 3 bases from V and 3 bases from J, with 5 bases between. The CDR3 has 13 amino acids.

The chain links TRBV19 to TRBJ1-2; D is perhaps TRBD1 (5 bases). There are 14 residues in the CDR3. The germline CDR1 and CDR2 sequences are LNHDA and SQIVND (reference sequence). Trimming left V 7 bases short and J 3 bases short, with 15 bases between. The DNA for the CDR3 is TGTGCCAGTAAGGATGTAGGGGTAGACTATGGCTACACCTTC. It yields the protein CASKDVGVDYGYTF.